Below, 30 T cell receptor beta chains from the same sample are listed, as sequenced in a study of blood T cell repertoires in COVID-19. TCRdb keeps only in-frame clones here, not all; method: immunoSEQ multiplex PCR. The table shows some 270,000 clones, with about 85% occurring only once. Sequenced sample: PBMCs or T cells enriched from blood (not recorded which). The receptors here all came from a woman aged 45-65 years who had been exposed to COVID-19.

The chain couples TRBV19 to TRBJ1-5; TRBD1 aligns across 10 bases. CDR1 is LNHDA and CDR2 is SQIVND in the germline V gene (reference sequence). The CDR3 spans 14 residues. V shed 1 base and J 11 bases; nucleotides not matched to a gene: 5. The CDR3 bases are TGTGCCAGTAGTATAGGACAGGGGGCGAGGGCCCAGCATTTT. The encoded protein is CASSIGQGARAQHF.

The V call is TRBV5-6, the J call TRBJ1-2; possibly TRBD1 for D (6 bases). The CDR3 covers 12 residues. Trimming removed 2 bases from V and 7 bases from J, with 9 bases in between. Germline V gene sequence: CDR1 SGHDT, CDR2 YYEEEE. CDR3 region: CASSLQGGGYTF. The CDR3 coding sequence is TGTGCCAGCAGCTTACAGGGCGGTGGCTACACCTTC.

This clone came up once. This chain joins TRBV6-5 and TRBJ1-1, with D tentatively TRBD1 (6 bases). From germline, CDR1 is MNHEY and CDR2 SVGAGI. This CDR3 is 12 amino acids long. V gave up 6 bases and J gave up 8 bases, with 13 bases separating them. CDR3: CASRSRGSEAFF. DNA for the CDR3: TGTGCCAGCAGGTCCAGGGGATCCGAAGCTTTCTTT.

The V call is TRBV28, the J call TRBJ1-6; weak D call: TRBD1 (5 bases). The CDR3 totals 13 residues. Trimming removed 8 bases from V and 10 bases from J, with 15 bases in between. CDR1 is MDHEN, CDR2 SYDVKM, per germline. The CDR3 bases are TGTGCCAGCGTACCTGGGGGGTACTCACCCCTCCACTTT. It is translated as CASVPGGYSPLHF.

V is TRBV4-2 and J is TRBJ1-4, with a possible D match to TRBD1 (6 bases). The CDR3 loop spans 15 amino acids. CDR1 LGHNA and CDR2 YNFKEQ come from the germline V gene. V was pared by 4 bases and J by 8 bases, with 17 bases between. The CDR3 spells CASSPGNREHEKLFF. CDR3 DNA sequence: TGTGCCAGCAGCCCGGGGAACAGGGAACACGAAAAACTGTTTTTT.

The J gene is TRBJ1-2, the V gene TRBV5-8, with a tentative D call TRBD1 (6 bases). V dropped 0 bases and J dropped 1 base, with 10 bases sitting between them. CDR3 size: 15 residues. Germline V gene lookup returns CDR1 SGHTS and CDR2 YDEGEE. The CDR3 sequence is CASSLAGQLNYGYTF. As DNA, the CDR3 is TGTGCCAGCAGCTTGGCCGGACAGCTTAACTATGGCTACACCTTC.

This chain links TRBV5-4 with TRBJ1-1; 9 bases map to TRBD1. CDR1 is SGHNT, CDR2 YYREEE, per germline (reference sequence). CDR3 length: 15 residues. V trimming: 1 base; J trimming: 5 bases; junction bases outside the gene matches: 6. CDR3 sequence reads: CASSLLGQGRTEAFF. The CDR3 DNA is TGTGCCAGCAGCTTGTTGGGACAGGGTCGGACTGAAGCTTTCTTT.

V and J are TRBV1 and TRBJ2-3; the D call in the table, TRBD2, was not verified against the DNA. TRBV1 corresponds to a pseudogene. This CDR3 is 16 amino acids long. The CDR3 loop reads CTSDGTSGTSTDTQYF. In DNA form, the CDR3 reads TGCACCAGCGACGGGACTAGCGGAACTAGCACAGATACGCAGTATTTT.

The chain recombines TRBV6-6 with TRBJ1-3; 8 positions agree with TRBD1. After removal of 7 bases from V and 0 bases from J, the junction contained 8 bases not matched to a gene. Per the germline V gene, CDR1 is MNHNY and CDR2 is SVGAGI (reference sequence). The CDR3 runs 16 residues. This chain's CDR3 is CASTPDRGTSGNTIYF. CDR3 DNA sequence: TGTGCCAGCACCCCCGACAGGGGTACCTCTGGAAACACCATATATTTT.

V is TRBV7-2 and J is TRBJ2-3, with 7 bases aligning to TRBD1. Germline CDR1 is SGHTA and CDR2 is FQGNSA. The CDR3 extends over 15 amino acids. With 4 bases clipped from V and 2 bases from J, the junction kept 6 bases outside the gene matches. In nucleotides, the CDR3 is TGTGCCAGCAGCTCTTCCGGGACAGTCACAGATACGCAGTATTTT. Translating gives CASSSSGTVTDTQYF. The full variable domain, rest sourced from reference TRBV7-2 and TRBJ2-3, is GAGVSQSPSNKVTEKGKDVELRCDPISGHTALYWYRQSLGQGLEFLIYFQGNSAPDKSGLPSDRFSAERTGGSVSTLTIQRTQQEDSAVYLCASSSSGTVTDTQYFGPGTRLTVL.

The V gene is TRBV24-1, the J gene TRBJ2-1; TRBD1 agrees at 9 bases. Germline V gene lookup returns CDR1 KGHDR and CDR2 SFDVKD. V lost 12 bases, J lost 4 bases, and 12 bases stayed unmatched. CDR3 length: 15 amino acids. The CDR3 DNA reads as TGTGCCCCTTTTAGGAACGGGACAGGGTACAATGAGCAGTTCTTC. As protein: CAPFRNGTGYNEQFF.

This clone was counted between two and nine times. The chain joins TRBV28 to TRBJ1-5; no firm D call. Germline loops: CDR1 MDHEN, CDR2 SYDVKM. Trimming removed 4 bases at V and 6 bases at J, with 10 bases between. CDR3 length: 13 amino acids. The CDR3 coding sequence is TGTGCCAGCAGTTCTAGTGCCCGTCAGCCCCAGCATTTT. It encodes CASSSSARQPQHF.

The CDR3 sequence is CASGFRGSGNTIYF. DNA for the CDR3: TGTGCCAGTGGTTTTCGGGGATCTGGAAACACCATATATTTT. The rearrangement joins TRBV2 to TRBJ1-3, with D unresolved. The ends were cut back, 9 bases at V and 1 base at J, with 13 bases in the middle. The V gene's germline CDR1 is SNHLY and CDR2 FYNNEI. This CDR3 is built from 14 residues.

J is TRBJ2-5 and V is TRBV2, with 12 bases lining up with TRBD2. V trimming: 7 bases; J trimming: 5 bases; junction bases outside the gene matches: 11. The germline CDR1 and CDR2 sequences are SNHLY and FYNNEI. The CDR3 has 16 amino acids. The CDR3 DNA reads TGTGCCAGCACTGGCCCTAGCGGGGGGGCGCTGGAGACCCAGTACTTC. Its protein product is CASTGPSGGALETQYF.

The chain recombines TRBV5-1 with TRBJ2-1, with D maybe TRBD2 (5 bases). CDR1 and CDR2 (germline): SGHRS, YFSETQ. The CDR3 is made up of 14 amino acids. Trimming shortened V by 0 bases and J by 6 bases, and 10 bases separated the two germline ends. The CDR3 protein is CASSLAGWGNEQFF. As DNA, the CDR3 is TGCGCCAGCAGCTTGGCGGGGTGGGGCAATGAGCAGTTCTTC.

This chain joins TRBV9 and TRBJ1-6; D is undetermined. Germline V gene data show CDR1 as SGDLS and CDR2 as YYNGEE. The V and J ends lost 0 bases and 7 bases respectively, with 11 bases between them. The CDR3 covers 15 residues. For the CDR3, the DNA is TGTGCCAGCAGCGTAGGTCCGCTTGAGAATTCACCCCTCCACTTT. Amino acid sequence: CASSVGPLENSPLHF.

The rearrangement links TRBV15 to TRBJ2-7, with a possible D match to TRBD1 (6 bases). V was shortened by 0 bases and J by 2 bases, with 26 bases between the two germline ends. Germline CDR1 reads LNHNV; CDR2 reads YYDKDF (reference sequence). The CDR3 length is 20 residues. The CDR3: CATSRDLVPGPEGETYEQYF. The DNA of the CDR3 is TGTGCCACCAGCAGAGATCTCGTACCGGGCCCCGAGGGGGAAACCTACGAGCAGTACTTC.

For the CDR3, the DNA is TGTGCCAGCAGCGTAGGGGACAGGGGGCGATTTGTCCCTTTTGAGGAGCTGTTTTTT. The encoded protein is CASSVGDRGRFVPFEELFF. The V and J genes are TRBV9 and TRBJ2-2; TRBD1 matches 12 bases. CDR3 length: 19 residues. Germline values: CDR1 SGDLS, CDR2 YYNGEE. V was clipped by 0 bases and J by 10 bases; unmatched bases: 16. The full variable domain, completed using reference TRBV9 and TRBJ2-2, is DSGVTQTPKHLITATGQRVTLRCSPRSGDLSVYWYQQSLDQGLQFLIQYYNGEERAKGNILERFSAQQFPDLHSELNLSSLELGDSALYFCASSVGDRGRFVPFEELFFGEGSRLTVL.

The CDR3 spells CASSRGDRATEAFF. CDR3 nucleotides: TGCGCCAGCAGCCGAGGCGACAGGGCGACTGAAGCTTTCTTT. This chain connects TRBV5-1 to TRBJ1-1, with TRBD1 matching over 7 bases. The germline gives CDR1 SGHRS, CDR2 YFSETQ. The V gene end was trimmed by 4 bases and the J gene end by 5 bases; junction bases not matched to a gene: 8. This CDR3 is 14 amino acids long.

The chain is built from TRBV28 and TRBJ2-7; D is ambiguous. Trimming shortened V by 7 bases and J by 2 bases, and 12 bases separated the two germline ends. The CDR3 sequence is 13 residues long. Looked up from germline, CDR1 is MDHEN and CDR2 is SYDVKM. This CDR3 is CASIARTTYEQYF. CDR3 sequence (DNA): TGTGCCAGCATCGCTAGAACGACCTACGAGCAGTACTTC. Based on the CDR3 plus reference TRBV28 and TRBJ2-7, the full variable domain is DVKVTQSSRYLVKRTGEKVFLECVQDMDHENMFWYRQDPGLGLRLIYFSYDVKMKEKGDIPEGYSVSREKKERFSLILESASTNQTSMYLCASIARTTYEQYFGPGTRLTVT.

This clone was observed once. The chain uses TRBV5-1 and TRBJ1-2, with 7 bases lining up with TRBD1. CDR3 length: 15 amino acids. From germline, CDR1 is SGHRS and CDR2 YFSETQ. V shed 4 bases and J 7 bases; nucleotides not matched to a gene: 13. CDR3: CASSLDDRAYGGYTF. The CDR3 DNA reads as TGCGCCAGCAGCCTAGATGACAGGGCCTATGGTGGCTACACCTTC. Based on the CDR3 plus reference TRBV5-1 and TRBJ1-2, the full variable domain is KAGVTQTPRYLIKTRGQQVTLSCSPISGHRSVSWYQQTPGQGLQFLFEYFSETQRNKGNFPGRFSGRQFSNSRSEMNVSTLELGDSALYLCASSLDDRAYGGYTFGSGTRLTVV.

This clone was seen more than once but under ten times. The rearrangement joins TRBV7-9 to TRBJ2-1, with 10 positions matching TRBD1. V trimming: 5 bases; J trimming: 4 bases; junction bases outside the gene matches: 8. There are 16 residues in the CDR3. Germline CDR1 reads SEHNR; CDR2 reads FQNEAQ (reference sequence). The DNA for the CDR3 is TGTGCCAGCAGCCCCCGACAGGGGGCCTCTTACAATGAGCAGTTCTTC. Its protein product is CASSPRQGASYNEQFF.

The chain couples TRBV7-8 to TRBJ2-7, with D possibly matching TRBD2 (6 bases). The CDR3 is made up of 13 amino acids. Trimming pared 0 bases from V and 5 bases from J, leaving 8 bases between. Germline V gives CDR1 SGHVS, CDR2 FQNEAQ. This CDR3 reads CASSLAGGDEQYF. The CDR3 coding sequence is TGTGCCAGCAGCTTAGCGGGGGGAGACGAGCAGTACTTC.

This rearrangement joins TRBV10-3 to TRBJ1-2; the match to TRBD1 covers 7 bases. The trim removed 5 bases at V and 4 bases at J, leaving 10 bases unmatched. The germline V gene encodes CDR1 ENHRY and CDR2 SYGVKD. The CDR3 runs 15 residues. The CDR3 DNA sequence: TGTGCCATCAGTCGAGGGGGCCCGGGTGGCTATGGCTACACCTTC. It specifies CAISRGGPGGYGYTF.

The chain combines TRBV6-5 with TRBJ1-1, with D unresolved. Germline values: CDR1 MNHEY, CDR2 SVGAGI. The CDR3 runs to 11 residues. V lost 9 bases, J lost 1 base, and 6 bases lay in between. CDR3 bases: TGTGCCAGTCGGGGGAACACTGAAGCTTTCTTT. Protein: CASRGNTEAFF.

A note on this clone: Other nucleotide sequences in the sample specify the same CDR3. The chain carries TRBV27 and TRBJ1-2; no reliable D call. There are 13 residues in the CDR3. V was trimmed by 2 bases and J by 2 bases, leaving 6 bases between them. Looked up from germline, CDR1 is MNHEY and CDR2 is SMNVEV (reference sequence). CDR3 residues: CASSLRENYGYTF. CDR3 bases: TGTGCCAGCAGTTTACGAGAGAACTATGGCTACACCTTC.

The V call is TRBV27, the J call TRBJ1-5; tentative D call: TRBD1 (6 bases). The CDR3 has 17 amino acids. Germline values: CDR1 MNHEY, CDR2 SMNVEV (reference sequence). The V end was cut by 4 bases, the J end by 3 bases, with 19 bases between. This CDR3 is CASSSLLGALSNQPQHF. The CDR3 bases are TGTGCCAGCAGTTCCCTTCTGGGGGCACTCTCCAATCAGCCCCAGCATTTT.

The chain uses TRBV28 and TRBJ2-5, with TRBD2 matching 11 bases. V trimming: 4 bases; J trimming: 5 bases; junction bases outside the gene matches: 6. CDR3 length: 15 amino acids. Germline V gene lookup returns CDR1 MDHEN and CDR2 SYDVKM. CDR3 residues: CASSSIAGGPETQYF. CDR3 coding DNA: TGTGCCAGCAGTTCCATAGCGGGGGGGCCGGAGACCCAGTACTTC. Complete variable domain (other parts from reference TRBV28 and TRBJ2-5): DVKVTQSSRYLVKRTGEKVFLECVQDMDHENMFWYRQDPGLGLRLIYFSYDVKMKEKGDIPEGYSVSREKKERFSLILESASTNQTSMYLCASSSIAGGPETQYFGPGTRLLVL.

The genes are TRBV4-3 and TRBJ1-2; 9 positions agree with TRBD1. This CDR3 spans 14 amino acids. Germline lookup yields CDR1 LGHNA and CDR2 YSLEER. Unmatched junction bases numbered 6, after V lost 3 bases and J lost 7 bases. DNA for the CDR3: TGCGCCAGCAGCCACCGGACAGGGGTCGGTGGCTACACCTTC. This sequence encodes CASSHRTGVGGYTF.

This clone appeared once. The rearrangement joins TRBV10-3 to TRBJ2-3; D unresolved. V shed 0 bases and J shed 1 base, with 8 bases lying between them. The CDR3 contains 15 residues. CDR1 is ENHRY and CDR2 is SYGVKD in the germline V gene. The CDR3: CAISESEFRTDTQYF. The CDR3 DNA reads TGTGCCATCAGTGAGTCTGAGTTCCGCACAGATACGCAGTATTTT.